A single sample gave rise to the 10 T cell receptor beta chains below, sequenced in a study of blood T cell repertoires in COVID-19. Assay used: immunoSEQ multiplex PCR; TCRdb lists only in-frame clones, some missing. The repertoire holds about 50,000 clones, with under 95% as singletons. Sequenced material: peripheral blood. These receptors were taken from a human donor in a cohort sampled during active COVID-19.

This chain joins TRBV19 and TRBJ1-2; 7 bases match TRBD1. V lost 11 bases and J lost 4; bases outside the gene matches: 13. The CDR3 extends over 14 amino acids. Germline CDR1 is LNHDA and CDR2 is SQIVND (reference sequence). The CDR3, as DNA: TGTGCCTCAAGGGACAGTGGAATGGGCTATGGCTACACCTTC. Protein product: CASRDSGMGYGYTF. Full variable domain (outside the CDR3, taken from reference TRBV19 and TRBJ1-2): DGGITQSPKYLFRKEGQNVTLSCEQNLNHDAMYWYRQDPGQGLRLIYYSQIVNDFQKGDIAEGYSVSREKKESFPLTVTSAQKNPTAFYLCASRDSGMGYGYTFGSGTRLTVV.

This clone was picked up one time. This chain links TRBV6-5 with TRBJ1-4; D remains unclear. CDR1 is MNHEY and CDR2 is SVGAGI in the germline V gene. The CDR3 extends over 14 amino acids. Trimming removed 0 bases at V and 7 bases at J, with 9 bases between. The CDR3 is CASSYSGDAEKLFF. In nucleotides, the CDR3 is TGTGCCAGCAGTTACTCCGGGGATGCTGAAAAACTGTTTTTT.

The V gene is TRBV5-1, the J gene TRBJ2-6; a weak D match, TRBD1 (6 bases). The CDR3 covers 14 residues. Looked up from germline, CDR1 is SGHRS and CDR2 is YFSETQ. V was cut by 7 bases and J by 2 bases, with 10 bases left in between. DNA for the CDR3: TGCGCCAGCTCAGCAGGGGCTGGGGCCAACGTCCTGACTTTC. This gives the protein CASSAGAGANVLTF.

The chain uses TRBV6-6 and TRBJ1-1, with 8 positions matching TRBD1. V lost 9 bases to trimming and J lost 5 bases; unmatched junction nucleotides: 14. Germline loops: CDR1 MNHNY, CDR2 SVGAGI (reference sequence). The CDR3 has 15 amino acids. The CDR3 loop is CASRRSGGAGTEAFF. CDR3 nucleotides: TGTGCCAGTCGCAGGTCAGGGGGCGCTGGGACTGAAGCTTTCTTT.

This clone came up a few times. This chain uses TRBV28 with TRBJ1-6, with D unresolved. CDR1 and CDR2 from the germline V gene are MDHEN and SYDVKM. The CDR3 totals 14 residues. The germline V and J ends were trimmed by 6 bases and 9 bases, with 15 bases remaining between them. The CDR3 here is CASRPSLERSPLHF. CDR3 nucleotide sequence: TGTGCCAGCAGACCAAGTCTGGAGCGTTCACCCCTCCACTTT.

The rearrangement joins TRBV28 to TRBJ2-7, with 9 bases aligning to TRBD1. Per the germline V gene, CDR1 is MDHEN and CDR2 is SYDVKM. CDR3 length: 16 amino acids. Trimming removed 6 bases from V and 0 bases from J; junction bases left unmatched: 9. The CDR3 nucleotides read TGTGCCAGCAGCCCCGGGCCGGGACAGGGCTCCTACGAGCAGTACTTC. This codes for CASSPGPGQGSYEQYF.

The J gene is TRBJ1-5, the V gene TRBV3-1 (or the pseudogene TRBV3-2); D not certain. V was pared by 2 bases and J by 7 bases, with 12 bases between. CDR1 and CDR2 (germline): LGHDT, YNNKEL (reference sequence). This CDR3 has 14 amino acids. The CDR3: CASSQRGSTQPQHF. CDR3 nucleotides: TGTGCCAGCAGCCAACGAGGTTCTACGCAGCCCCAGCATTTT.

The V gene is TRBV4-1, the J gene TRBJ1-4; no clear D. Per germline, CDR1 MGHRA and CDR2 YSYEKL. The CDR3 is 16 amino acids. V was trimmed by 2 bases and J by 7 bases, leaving 17 bases between them. This CDR3 is CASSQFPPGFGEKLFF. The CDR3 region has the DNA TGCGCCAGCAGCCAATTTCCCCCGGGTTTTGGTGAAAAACTGTTTTTT.

The chain employs TRBV5-8 and TRBJ2-7, with a tentative D call TRBD1 (5 bases). There are 16 residues in the CDR3. Per germline, CDR1 SGHTS and CDR2 YDEGEE. Trimming stripped 0 bases from V and 0 bases from J, with 13 bases between. The CDR3 here is CASSLVHGALSYEQYF. The CDR3 DNA reads TGTGCCAGCAGCTTGGTTCATGGGGCACTCTCCTACGAGCAGTACTTC.

This clone showed up just once. The rearrangement joins TRBV5-6 to TRBJ1-4; 9 bases are shared with TRBD1. Germline CDR1 and CDR2: SGHDT and YYEEEE. Germline trimming cut 4 bases from V and 0 bases from J; bases unmatched to any gene: 10. The CDR3 covers 18 residues. The CDR3 DNA follows: TGTGCCAGCAGCGTACAGGGGGCCCCTATTGCAACTAATGAAAAACTGTTTTTT. Translating gives CASSVQGAPIATNEKLFF.